This record covers a single TCR beta chain. Its antigen is unidentified. The CDR3 spans 13 residues. Germline loops: CDR1 SGHVS, CDR2 FNYEAQ. V was trimmed by 5 bases and J by 3 bases, leaving 8 bases between them. The data originate from a study of T cells after yellow fever vaccination. Across the whole study: The fractions with low cell numbers were processed using SMART-Seq v4 Ultra Low Input.

A 5'RACE template-switching step, the method used to make TCR cDNA, added a universal primer site and UMIs. TCRdb reprocessed the 5' RACE reads with MiXCR, giving one entry per CDR3 protein. The sample shows roughly 170,000 distinct CDR3 sequences, approximately 9.9% of them seen only once. Overall study findings and caveats: Abundant bulk-derived clonotypes could contaminate FACS-sorted repertoires. Most clones from primary vaccination resurfaced after the booster (around 95% CD4, approximately 87% CD8).

The genes are TRBV7-6 and TRBJ2-1; a possible D gene is TRBD2 (5 bases). Sequenced material: CD8+ T cells sorted from PBMCs, taken 45 days after the yellow fever booster vaccination. This sequence originates from a man aged 18-30 years who received the YFV17D yellow fever vaccine. The CDR3 coding sequence is TGTGCCAGCAGCGCTCGGGACTACAATGAGCAGTTCTTC. Translated, it gives CASSARDYNEQFF.